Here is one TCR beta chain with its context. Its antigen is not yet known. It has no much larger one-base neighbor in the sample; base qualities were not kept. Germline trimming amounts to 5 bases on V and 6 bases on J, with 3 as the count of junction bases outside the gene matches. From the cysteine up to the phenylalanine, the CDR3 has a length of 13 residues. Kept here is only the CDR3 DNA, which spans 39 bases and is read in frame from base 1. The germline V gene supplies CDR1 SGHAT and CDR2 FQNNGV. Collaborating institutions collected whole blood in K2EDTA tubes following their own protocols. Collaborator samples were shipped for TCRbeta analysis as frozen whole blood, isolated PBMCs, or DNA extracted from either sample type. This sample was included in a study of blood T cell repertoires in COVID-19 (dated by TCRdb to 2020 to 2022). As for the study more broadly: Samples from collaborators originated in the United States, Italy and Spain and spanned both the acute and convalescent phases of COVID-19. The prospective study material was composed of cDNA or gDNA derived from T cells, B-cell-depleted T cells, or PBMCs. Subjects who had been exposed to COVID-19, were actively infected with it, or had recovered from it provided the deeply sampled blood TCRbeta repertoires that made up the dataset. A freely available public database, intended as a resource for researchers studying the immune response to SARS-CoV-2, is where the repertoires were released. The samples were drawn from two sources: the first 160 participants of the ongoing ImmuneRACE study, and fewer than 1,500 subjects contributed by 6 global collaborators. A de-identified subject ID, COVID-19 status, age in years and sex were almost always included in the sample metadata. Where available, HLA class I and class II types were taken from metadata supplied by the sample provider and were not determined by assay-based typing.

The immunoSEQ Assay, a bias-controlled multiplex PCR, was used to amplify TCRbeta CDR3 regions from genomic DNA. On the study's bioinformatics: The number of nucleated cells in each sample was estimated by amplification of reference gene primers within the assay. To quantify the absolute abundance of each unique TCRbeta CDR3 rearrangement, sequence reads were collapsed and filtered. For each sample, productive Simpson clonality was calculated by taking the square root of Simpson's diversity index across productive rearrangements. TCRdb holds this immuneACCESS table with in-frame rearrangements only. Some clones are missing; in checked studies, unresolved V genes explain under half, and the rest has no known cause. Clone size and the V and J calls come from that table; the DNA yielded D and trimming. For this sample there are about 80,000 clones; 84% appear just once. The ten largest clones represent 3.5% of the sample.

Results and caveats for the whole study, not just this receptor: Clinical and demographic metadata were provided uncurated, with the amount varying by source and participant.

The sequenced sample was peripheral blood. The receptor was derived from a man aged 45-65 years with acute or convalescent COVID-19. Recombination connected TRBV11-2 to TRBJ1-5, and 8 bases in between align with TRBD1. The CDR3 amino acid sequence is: CASSQDRAQPQHF. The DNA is TGTGCCAGCAGCCAGGACAGGGCTCAGCCCCAGCATTTT.